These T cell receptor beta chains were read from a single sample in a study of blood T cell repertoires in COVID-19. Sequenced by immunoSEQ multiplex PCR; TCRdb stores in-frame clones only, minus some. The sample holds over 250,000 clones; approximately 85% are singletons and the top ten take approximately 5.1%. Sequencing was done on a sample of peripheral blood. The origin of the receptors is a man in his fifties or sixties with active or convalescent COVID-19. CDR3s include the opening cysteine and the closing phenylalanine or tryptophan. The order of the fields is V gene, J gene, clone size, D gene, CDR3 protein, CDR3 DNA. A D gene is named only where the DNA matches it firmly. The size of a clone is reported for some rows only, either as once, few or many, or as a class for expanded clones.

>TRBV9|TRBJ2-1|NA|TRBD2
CASSVAGTSDEQFF
TGTGCCAGCAGCGTGGCCGGGACTAGCGATGAGCAGTTCTTC
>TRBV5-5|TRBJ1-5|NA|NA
CASSLVFRAQPDQPQHF
TGTGCCAGCAGCTTGGTATTCAGGGCCCAACCTGATCAGCCCCAGCATTTT
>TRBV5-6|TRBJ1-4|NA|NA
CASSRDFGSEKLFF
TGTGCCAGCAGTCGTGACTTTGGGAGTGAAAAACTGTTTTTT
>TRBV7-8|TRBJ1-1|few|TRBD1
CASSWDRVGTEAFF
TGTGCCAGCAGCTGGGACAGGGTGGGCACTGAAGCTTTCTTT
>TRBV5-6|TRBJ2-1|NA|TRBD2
CASSPLLGTSGSGEQFF
TGTGCCAGCAGCCCGCTCTTAGGGACTAGCGGGAGTGGTGAGCAGTTCTTC
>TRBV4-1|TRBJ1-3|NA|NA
CASSQVGSGNTIYF
TGCGCCAGCAGCCAAGTCGGCTCTGGAAACACCATATATTTT
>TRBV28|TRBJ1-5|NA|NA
CASSAGKHQPQHF
TGTGCCAGCAGTGCAGGGAAACACCAGCCCCAGCATTTT
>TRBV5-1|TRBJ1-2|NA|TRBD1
CASSSLGPGQGNGYTF
TGCGCCAGCAGCTCGTTGGGTCCGGGACAGGGGAATGGCTACACCTTC
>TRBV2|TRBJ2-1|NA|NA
CASSGDSHYNEQFF
TGTGCCAGCAGTGGGGACTCGCACTACAATGAGCAGTTCTTC
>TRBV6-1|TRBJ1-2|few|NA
CASSEYLDKRGYTF
TGTGCCAGCAGTGAATATCTGGACAAGAGGGGCTACACCTTC
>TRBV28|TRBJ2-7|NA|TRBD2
CASSPSGRNYEQYF
TGTGCCAGCAGTCCTAGCGGGAGAAACTACGAGCAGTACTTC
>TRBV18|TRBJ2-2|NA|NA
CASSPLSGLNKELFF
TGTGCCAGCTCACCTTTATCGGGGTTGAATAAGGAGCTGTTTTTT
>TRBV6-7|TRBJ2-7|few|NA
CPPRGDYEQYF
TGTCCACCGCGGGGAGACTACGAGCAGTACTTC
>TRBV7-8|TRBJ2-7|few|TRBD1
CASSLELRQGIYEQYF
TGTGCCAGCAGCTTAGAACTAAGACAGGGGATCTACGAGCAGTACTTC
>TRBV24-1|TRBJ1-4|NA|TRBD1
CASPKQGGGEKLFF
TGTGCCTCTCCGAAACAGGGGGGGGGTGAAAAACTGTTTTTT
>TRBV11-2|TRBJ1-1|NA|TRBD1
CASSTGTGRMNTEAFF
TGTGCCAGCAGCACGGGGACAGGGAGAATGAACACTGAAGCTTTCTTT
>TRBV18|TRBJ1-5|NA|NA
CASSLTQPSGQPQHF
TGTGCCAGCTCTTTAACCCAACCGTCGGGGCAGCCCCAGCATTTT
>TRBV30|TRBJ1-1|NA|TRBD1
CAWGQGSYTEAFF
TGTGCCTGGGGACAGGGATCGTATACTGAAGCTTTCTTT
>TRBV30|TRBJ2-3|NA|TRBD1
CAWSVGQGRDTQYF
TGTGCCTGGAGTGTGGGACAGGGGAGAGATACGCAGTATTTT
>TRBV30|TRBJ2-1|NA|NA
CAWRAADAGVSKKNNEQFF
TGTGCCTGGAGGGCTGCTGACGCCGGGGTATCTAAAAAGAACAATGAGCAGTTCTTC
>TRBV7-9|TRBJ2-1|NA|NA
CASSLSRDEQFF
TGTGCCAGCAGCTTAAGCAGGGATGAGCAGTTCTTC
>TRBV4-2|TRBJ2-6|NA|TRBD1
CASSPAGGASGANVLTF
TGTGCCAGCAGCCCCGCAGGGGGCGCGTCTGGGGCCAACGTCCTGACTTTC
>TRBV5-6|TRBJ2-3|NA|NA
CASSLGLGTDTQYF
TGTGCCAGCAGCTTGGGACTGGGCACAGATACGCAGTATTTT
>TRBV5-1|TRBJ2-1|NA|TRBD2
CASSLASGDNEQFF
TGCGCCAGCAGTCTAGCTAGCGGGGACAATGAGCAGTTCTTC
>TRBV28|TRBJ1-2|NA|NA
CASRRDPENGYTF
TGTGCCAGCAGGCGGGACCCAGAAAATGGCTACACCTTC
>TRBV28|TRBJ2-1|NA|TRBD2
CASSLAGGLNEQFF
TGTGCCAGCTCGCTAGCGGGAGGACTCAATGAGCAGTTCTTC
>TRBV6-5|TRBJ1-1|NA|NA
CASRLTENTEAFF
TGTGCCAGCAGGTTAACAGAGAACACTGAAGCTTTCTTT
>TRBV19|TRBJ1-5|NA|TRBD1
CASSTRQGVGQPQHF
TGTGCCAGTAGTACCAGACAGGGTGTCGGCCAGCCCCAGCATTTT
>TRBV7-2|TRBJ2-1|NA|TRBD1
CASSQTGTGEQFF
TGTGCCAGCAGCCAGACAGGGACCGGTGAGCAGTTCTTC
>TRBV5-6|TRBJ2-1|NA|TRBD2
CASSPQQAGVGFF
TGTGCCAGCAGCCCTCAGCAAGCGGGAGTTGGGTTCTTC
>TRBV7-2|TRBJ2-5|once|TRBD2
CASTNRLAGGETQYF
TGTGCCAGCACCAACCGACTAGCGGGAGGAGAGACCCAGTACTTC
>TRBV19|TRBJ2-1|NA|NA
CASSAGFSYNEQFF
TGTGCCAGTAGTGCAGGGTTCTCCTACAATGAGCAGTTCTTC
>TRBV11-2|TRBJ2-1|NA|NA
CASSLNGGFSYNEQFF
TGTGCCAGCAGCCTAAACGGGGGATTCTCCTACAATGAGCAGTTCTTC
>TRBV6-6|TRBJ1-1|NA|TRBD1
CASGGQGRATEAFF
TGTGCCAGCGGAGGACAGGGACGGGCCACTGAAGCTTTCTTT
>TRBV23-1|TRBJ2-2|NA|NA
CASPPPPGTTNTGELFF
TGCGCCAGCCCTCCCCCCCCCGGGACAACGAACACCGGGGAGCTGTTTTTT
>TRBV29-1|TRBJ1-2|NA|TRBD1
CSVEQGDFYGYTF
TGCAGCGTCGAACAGGGGGACTTCTATGGCTACACCTTC
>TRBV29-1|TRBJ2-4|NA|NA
CSVIVPGKNIQYF
TGCAGCGTTATCGTTCCGGGGAAAAACATTCAGTACTTC
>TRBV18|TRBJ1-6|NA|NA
CASSPKPDSSYNSPLHF
TGTGCCAGCTCACCAAAGCCCGACAGCTCCTATAATTCACCCCTCCACTTT
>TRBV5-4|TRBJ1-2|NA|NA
CASSQQGYGYTF
TGTGCCAGCAGCCAGCAGGGGTATGGCTACACCTTC
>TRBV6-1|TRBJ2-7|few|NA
CASEPRPRGYEQYF
TGTGCCAGCGAACCTAGGCCACGTGGATACGAGCAGTACTTC
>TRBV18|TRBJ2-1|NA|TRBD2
CASSPSGRVNEQFF
TGTGCCAGCTCACCGAGCGGGAGGGTCAATGAGCAGTTCTTC
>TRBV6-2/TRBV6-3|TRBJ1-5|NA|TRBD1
CASSANTGGNQPQHF
TGTGCCAGCAGTGCAAATACAGGGGGCAATCAGCCCCAGCATTTT
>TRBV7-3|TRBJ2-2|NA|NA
CASSSAEQGTGELFF
TGTGCCAGCAGCTCAGCCGAACAGGGTACCGGGGAGCTGTTTTTT
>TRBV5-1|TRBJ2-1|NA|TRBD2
CASSLVAAGGKYGSYNEQFF
TGCGCCAGCAGCTTGGTTGCAGCGGGAGGGAAATACGGCTCCTACAATGAGCAGTTCTTC